This TCR beta chain was profiled in a study of blood T cell repertoires in COVID-19. Study-level information: Material from acute and convalescent COVID-19 was sourced from the United States, Italy and Spain. Sources were T cells, B-cell-depleted T cells, or PBMCs; the material itself was cDNA or gDNA.

There are 14 residues in the CDR3. Per germline, CDR1 LNHDA and CDR2 SQIVND (reference sequence). Trimming left V 3 bases short and J 0 bases short, with 8 bases between. Source study methods: Reference gene primer amplification yielded estimated nucleated cell counts. Measured with immunoSEQ multiplex PCR; TCRdb has only the in-frame clones, and not every one. V and J calls plus clone size are reproduced from that table; the DNA served to infer D and trimming. The sample records some 98,000 clones, around 80% being singletons. The rearrangement uses TRBV19 and TRBJ2-5, with no clear D. Source material: peripheral blood. This sequence was found in a human donor in a cohort sampled during active COVID-19. In DNA, the CDR3 is TGTGCCAGTAGTATCGGCGGAAACCAAGAGACCCAGTACTTC. As protein: CASSIGGNQETQYF.